One T cell receptor (beta chain) is described in this entry. Its antigen remains unknown. The sample belongs to a study of T cell responses to AZD1222 COVID-19 vaccine. As for the study in general: Researchers grouped second doses given at about 4 or about 12 weeks into one pool.

Libraries were prepared by immunoSEQ multiplex PCR; TCRdb keeps only in-frame clonotypes and omits some of them. Of some 50,000 clones in the sample, approximately 83% were seen once. Study-wide results and caveats: The span of vaccine-associated CD4 TCRs extended across spike, with dominance at 160-218 and 743-854.

The CDR3 spans 14 residues. The V end was cut by 5 bases, the J end by 0 bases, with 8 bases between. Germline loops: CDR1 SGHVS, CDR2 FNYEAQ. The sequencing here drew on peripheral blood, taken on day 0 of AZD1222 vaccination. This rearrangement joins TRBV7-6 to TRBJ1-5; D remains unclear. The sequence was obtained from an adult in good health. The CDR3 protein is CASSLFYSNQPQHF. The CDR3 region has the DNA TGTGCCAGCAGCCTTTTTTATAGCAATCAGCCCCAGCATTTT.